This TCR beta chain stems from a study of T cell responses to AZD1222 COVID-19 vaccine. General study results and limits: With dominance at 160-218 and 743-854, vaccine-associated CD4 TCRs spanned spike.

Sequencing was performed with immunoSEQ multiplex PCR; in TCRdb, only in-frame clones are kept and a portion is missing. The sample lists 95,000 to 150,000 clones, about 92% seen once, with 4.5% to 6% in the top ten. This clone appeared once. The antigen is undetermined. The sample was peripheral blood, taken 28 days after the second AZD1222 dose. The sequence was collected from an adult who received the AZD1222 COVID-19 vaccine.

CDR3 sequence: CASSFGRGRETQYF. CDR3 in DNA: TGCGCCAGCAGCTTCGGGAGGGGGCGAGAGACCCAGTACTTC. The chain combines TRBV5-1 with TRBJ2-5; the D gene is possibly TRBD2 (8 bases). Germline CDR1 SGHRS, CDR2 YFSETQ. CDR3 length: 14 amino acids. The V end was cut by 2 bases, the J end by 4 bases, with 12 bases between.